This TCR beta chain emerged from a study of early T cells in non-severe SARS-CoV-2 infection (dated by TCRdb to about 2021). The study in broad terms: Because TCR sequencing relied on bulk RNA taken from unsorted whole blood, pairing of alpha and beta chains was not possible. On the study overall, not on this receptor specifically: VDJdb matching was skewed toward anti-spike CD8 responses and likely underestimated virus-specific expansions, missing private and CD4 specificities.

The CDR3 has 13 amino acids, counting the end cysteine and phenylalanine. Just CDR3 DNA is preserved here, 39 bases in frame from base 1. CDR1 is given as SGHTA and CDR2 as FQGNSA, both from the germline V gene. Comment on this clonotype: Its antigen remains undetermined. Germline is not matched at one junction end, which may reflect a read error.

Set within a cohort of healthcare workers in London, UK, this nested case-control study involved weekly PCR testing of nasopharyngeal swabs along with blood sampling. Healthcare workers were enrolled in the week of the UK lockdown, from 23 to 31 March 2020, and were followed every week for up to 16 weeks. Library generation was performed with 5' RACE. TCRdb records NextSeq 500 as the sequencer. To correct for sequencing error and PCR bias, the TCR library protocol tagged individual cDNA molecules with unique molecular identifiers. Sequencing covered both TCR alpha and beta chains, and within each sample the abundances of alpha and beta sequences were tightly co-correlated. Turning to the authors' computational methods: Decombinator V4 was used to annotate the V gene, J gene and CDR3 of the TCR sequences. TCRs were defined as expanded if a significant change between any two time points was detected under a Poisson model with p below 0.0001. Abundances of TCRs were expressed as counts per million after normalisation to the total number of TCRs sequenced in each sample. MAIT TCRs were defined by TRAV1-2 paired with TRAJ12, TRAJ20 or TRAJ33, and iNKT TCRs by TRAV10 paired with TRAJ18. VDJdb, accessed 1 November 2021, was searched for CMV, EBV and SARS-CoV-2 annotated TCRs, excluding TCRs annotated for multiple antigens. The raw public data were reprocessed by TCRdb itself: fastp quality trimming at Q25, MiXCR clonotype calling, in-frame beta chains only. Duplicate CDR3 protein sequences are folded into a single record with the most common DNA and genes. The V and J calls were not made by the authors but by TCRdb's processing. This sample comprises tens of thousands of distinct CDR3 sequences, 20% of them detected only once. Approximately 17% of the sample belongs to the ten largest clones.

This TCR was sampled from an adult who was a healthcare worker with PCR-confirmed SARS-CoV-2 infection or an uninfected control (not recorded which). The specimen comprised whole blood, sampled at baseline. The chain links TRBV7-2 with TRBJ2-1; the D gene may be TRBD1 or TRBD2, since each aligns over 6 bases. Read as DNA, the sequence is TGTGCCAGCAGCTTGGCAGGGGAGGATGAGCGGTTCTTC. This encodes CASSLAGEDERFF.